This TCR beta chain was found in a study of radiotherapy plus CTLA-4 blockade in lung cancer. The wider study: Objective responses emerged in around 18% of patients, and around 31% attained disease control.

The CDR3 runs to 16 residues. Germline CDR1 and CDR2: SNHLY and FYNNEI. V lost 1 base, J lost 8 bases, and 11 bases stayed unmatched. TCRdb keeps only in-frame clones here, not all; method: immunoSEQ multiplex PCR. The sample lists 30,000 or so clones, 65% to 75% seen once, with 4% in the top ten. This clonotype was sampled from a human donor with non-small cell lung cancer who had stable disease on radiotherapy plus ipilimumab. The starting material was peripheral blood, obtained from a patient treated with radiotherapy plus ipilimumab. The rearrangement uses TRBV2 and TRBJ1-2; the match to TRBD1 covers 9 bases. The CDR3: CASSEGFFGTGLGYTF. CDR3 nucleotide sequence: TGTGCCAGCAGTGAAGGGTTTTTCGGGACAGGGCTCGGCTACACCTTC.